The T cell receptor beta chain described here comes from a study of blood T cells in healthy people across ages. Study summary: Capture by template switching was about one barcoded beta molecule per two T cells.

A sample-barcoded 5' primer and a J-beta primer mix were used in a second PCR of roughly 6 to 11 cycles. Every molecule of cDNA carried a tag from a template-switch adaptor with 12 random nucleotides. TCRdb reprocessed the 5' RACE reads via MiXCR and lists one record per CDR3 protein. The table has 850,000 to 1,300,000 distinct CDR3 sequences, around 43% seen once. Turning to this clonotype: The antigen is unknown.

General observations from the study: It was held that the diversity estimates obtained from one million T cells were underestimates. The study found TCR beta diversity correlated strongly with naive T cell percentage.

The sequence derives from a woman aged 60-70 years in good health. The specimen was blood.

The CDR3 region is CASSLEGNTEGTGNYGYTF. Here the CDR3 DNA reads TGCGCCAGCAGCTTGGAGGGAAACACCGAAGGGACAGGCAACTATGGCTACACCTTC. This sequence joins TRBV5-1 and TRBJ1-2, with TRBD1 matching 8 bases. Germline loops: CDR1 SGHRS, CDR2 YFSETQ. There are 19 residues in the CDR3. V shed 0 bases and J 2 bases; nucleotides not matched to a gene: 15.